This paragraph reports one T cell receptor (beta chain). The sample carries other DNA sequences with the same CDR3. The sample is drawn from a study of blood T cell repertoires in COVID-19. Study background: The United States, Italy and Spain supplied acute and convalescent COVID-19 samples.

Followed longitudinally, the Seattle patients had been enrolled during active infection. The CDR3 has 16 residues. In germline, CDR1 is SGHRS, CDR2 YFSETQ. Losses at the gene ends were 3 bases for V and 5 bases for J; bases not matched to a gene: 5. Sequenced by immunoSEQ multiplex PCR; TCRdb stores in-frame clones only, minus some. The sample lists 380,000 or so clones; 75% to 90% were seen once. This TCR was recovered from a woman aged 55 to 70 with COVID-19, enrolled during active disease. The specimen sequenced was peripheral blood. The rearrangement uses TRBV5-1 and TRBJ2-5; TRBD2 matches 15 bases. This CDR3 reads CASSSGTSGGLETQYF. DNA of the CDR3: TGCGCCAGCAGCTCTGGGACTAGCGGGGGGTTGGAGACCCAGTACTTC.